This T cell receptor beta chain is from a study of radiation and T cells in renal cell carcinoma. The study, taken as a whole, reports: Top tumor clonotypes rose in blood 2 weeks post-radiation, then contracted.

From germline, CDR1 is MGHRA and CDR2 YSYEKL. V was clipped by 0 bases and J by 3 bases, with 18 bases between them. This CDR3 comprises 18 residues. Remarks on this clone: The target antigen is unknown.

This sample's time point: baseline pretreatment blood. Treatment reported: 15 Gy SBRT to primary tumor, nephrectomy 4 weeks later. This renal cell carcinoma was of the clear cell type. Generated by immunoSEQ multiplex PCR, the TCRdb table keeps only in-frame clones and is missing some. Found here are approximately 100,000 clones, less than 90% of them singletons; the top ten hold 7.5% to 8.5%. The gene calls are TRBV4-1 and TRBJ1-5; weak D call: TRBD1 (6 bases). The specimen comprised blood, sampled from a patient whose treatment included radiotherapy and nephrectomy. This clonotype was sampled from a man aged 50 or older with renal cell carcinoma. The CDR3 bases are TGCGCCAGCAGCCAAGATTCTTCCGAGACAGGCAACAATCAGCCCCAGCATTTT. Translation gives CASSQDSSETGNNQPQHF.